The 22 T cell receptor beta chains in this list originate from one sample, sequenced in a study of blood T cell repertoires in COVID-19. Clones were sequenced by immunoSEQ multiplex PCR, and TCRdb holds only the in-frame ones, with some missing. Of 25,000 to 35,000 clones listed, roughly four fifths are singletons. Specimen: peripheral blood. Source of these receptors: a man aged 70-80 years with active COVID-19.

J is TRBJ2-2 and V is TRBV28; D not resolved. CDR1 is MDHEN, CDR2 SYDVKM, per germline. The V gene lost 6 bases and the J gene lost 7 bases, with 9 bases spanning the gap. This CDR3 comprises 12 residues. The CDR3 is CASRSNGGELFF. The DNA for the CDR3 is TGTGCCAGCAGGTCGAACGGCGGGGAGCTGTTTTTT.

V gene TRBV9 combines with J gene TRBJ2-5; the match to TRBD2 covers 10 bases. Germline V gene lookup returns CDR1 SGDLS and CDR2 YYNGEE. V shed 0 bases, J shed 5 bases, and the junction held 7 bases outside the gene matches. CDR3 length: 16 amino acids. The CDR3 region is CASSVDSGRAQETQYF. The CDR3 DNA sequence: TGTGCCAGCAGCGTAGACAGCGGGAGGGCCCAGGAGACCCAGTACTTC. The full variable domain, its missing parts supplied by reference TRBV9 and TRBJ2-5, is DSGVTQTPKHLITATGQRVTLRCSPRSGDLSVYWYQQSLDQGLQFLIQYYNGEERAKGNILERFSAQQFPDLHSELNLSSLELGDSALYFCASSVDSGRAQETQYFGPGTRLLVL.

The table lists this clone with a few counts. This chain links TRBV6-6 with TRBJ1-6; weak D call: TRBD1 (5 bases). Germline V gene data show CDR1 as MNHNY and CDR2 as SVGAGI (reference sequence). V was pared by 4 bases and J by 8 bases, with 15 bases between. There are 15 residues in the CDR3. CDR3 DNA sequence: TGTGCCAGCAGTTGGCCCCGGACGGGGGATTCACCCCTCCACTTT. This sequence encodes CASSWPRTGDSPLHF.

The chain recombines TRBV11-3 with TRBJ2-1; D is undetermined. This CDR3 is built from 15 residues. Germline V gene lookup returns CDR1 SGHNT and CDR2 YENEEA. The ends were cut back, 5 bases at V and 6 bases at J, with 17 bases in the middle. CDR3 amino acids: CASSPAPWHPNEQFF. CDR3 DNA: TGTGCCAGCAGCCCCGCACCATGGCATCCCAATGAGCAGTTCTTC.

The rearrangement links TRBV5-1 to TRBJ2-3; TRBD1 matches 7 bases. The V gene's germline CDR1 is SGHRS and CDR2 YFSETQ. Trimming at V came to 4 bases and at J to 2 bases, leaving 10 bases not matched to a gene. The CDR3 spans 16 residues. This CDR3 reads CASSPGRDRNTDTQYF. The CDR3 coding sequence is TGCGCCAGCAGCCCGGGCCGGGACAGAAACACAGATACGCAGTATTTT.

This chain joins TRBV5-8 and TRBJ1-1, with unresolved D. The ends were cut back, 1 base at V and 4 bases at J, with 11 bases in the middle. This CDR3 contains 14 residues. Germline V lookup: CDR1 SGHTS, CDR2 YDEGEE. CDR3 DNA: TGTGCCAGCAGCTTGCCCGGGAGAGGCACTGAAGCTTTCTTT. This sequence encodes CASSLPGRGTEAFF.

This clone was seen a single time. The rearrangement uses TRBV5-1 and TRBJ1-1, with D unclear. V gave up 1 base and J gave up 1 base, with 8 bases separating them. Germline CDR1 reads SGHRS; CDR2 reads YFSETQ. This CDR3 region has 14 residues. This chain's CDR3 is CASSLSFRNTEAFF. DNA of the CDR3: TGCGCCAGCAGCTTGAGTTTCAGGAACACTGAAGCTTTCTTT. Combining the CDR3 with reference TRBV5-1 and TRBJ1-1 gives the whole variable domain KAGVTQTPRYLIKTRGQQVTLSCSPISGHRSVSWYQQTPGQGLQFLFEYFSETQRNKGNFPGRFSGRQFSNSRSEMNVSTLELGDSALYLCASSLSFRNTEAFFGQGTRLTVV.

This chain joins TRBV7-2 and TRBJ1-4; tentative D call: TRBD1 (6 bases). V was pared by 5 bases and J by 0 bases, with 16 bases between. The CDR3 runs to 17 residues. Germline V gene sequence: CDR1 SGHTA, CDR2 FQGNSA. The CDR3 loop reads CASSRGGAGATNEKLFF. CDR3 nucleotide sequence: TGTGCCAGCAGCCGCGGGGGGGCGGGTGCAACTAATGAAAAACTGTTTTTT.

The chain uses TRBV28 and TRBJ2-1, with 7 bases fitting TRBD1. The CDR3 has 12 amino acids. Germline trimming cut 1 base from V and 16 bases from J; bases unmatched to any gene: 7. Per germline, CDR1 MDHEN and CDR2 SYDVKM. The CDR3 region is CASSLSDRAPFF. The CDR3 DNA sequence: TGTGCCAGCAGTTTATCCGACAGGGCCCCCTTCTTC.

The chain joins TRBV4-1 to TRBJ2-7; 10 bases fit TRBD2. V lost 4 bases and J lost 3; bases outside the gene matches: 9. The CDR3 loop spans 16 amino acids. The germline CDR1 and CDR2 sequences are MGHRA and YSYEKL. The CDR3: CASSPPWASGSYEQYF. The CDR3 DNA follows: TGCGCCAGCAGCCCTCCCTGGGCTAGCGGGAGCTACGAGCAGTACTTC.

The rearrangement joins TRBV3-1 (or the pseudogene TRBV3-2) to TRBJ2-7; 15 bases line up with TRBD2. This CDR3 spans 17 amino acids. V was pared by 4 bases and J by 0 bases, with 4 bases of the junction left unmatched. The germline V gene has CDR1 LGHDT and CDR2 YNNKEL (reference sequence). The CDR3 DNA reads TGTGCCAGCAGCCGGGGACTAGCGGGAGGAAGCTCCTACGAGCAGTACTTC. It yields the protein CASSRGLAGGSSYEQYF.

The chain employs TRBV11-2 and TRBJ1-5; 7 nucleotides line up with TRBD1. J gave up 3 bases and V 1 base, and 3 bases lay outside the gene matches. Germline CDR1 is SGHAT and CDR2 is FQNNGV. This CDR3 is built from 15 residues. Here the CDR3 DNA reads TGTGCCAGCAGCTTAGGACAGGGTAACAATCAGCCCCAGCATTTT. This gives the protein CASSLGQGNNQPQHF.

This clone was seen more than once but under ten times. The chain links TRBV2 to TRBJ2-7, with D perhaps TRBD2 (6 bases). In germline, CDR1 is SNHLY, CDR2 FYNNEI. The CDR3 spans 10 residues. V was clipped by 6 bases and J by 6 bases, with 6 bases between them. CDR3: CASRGGEQYF. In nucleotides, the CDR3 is TGTGCCAGCAGGGGGGGCGAGCAGTACTTC.

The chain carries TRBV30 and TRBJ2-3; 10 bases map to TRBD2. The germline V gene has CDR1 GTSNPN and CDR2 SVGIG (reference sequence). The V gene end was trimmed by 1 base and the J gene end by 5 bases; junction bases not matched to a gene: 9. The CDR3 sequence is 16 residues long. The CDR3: CAWSGASGGNGDTQYF. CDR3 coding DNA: TGTGCCTGGAGTGGAGCTAGCGGGGGCAACGGAGATACGCAGTATTTT.

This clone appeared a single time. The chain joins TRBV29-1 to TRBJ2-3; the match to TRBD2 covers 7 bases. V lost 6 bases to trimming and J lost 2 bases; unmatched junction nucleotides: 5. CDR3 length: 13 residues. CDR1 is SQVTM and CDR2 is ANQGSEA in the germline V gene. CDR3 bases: TGCAGCGTGTCCGGGAGGTCCACAGATACGCAGTATTTT. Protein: CSVSGRSTDTQYF.

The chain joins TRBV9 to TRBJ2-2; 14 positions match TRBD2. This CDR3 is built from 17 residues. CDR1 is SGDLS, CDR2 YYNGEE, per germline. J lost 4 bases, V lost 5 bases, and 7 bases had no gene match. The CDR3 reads CASSDATSGGVTGELFF. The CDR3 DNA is TGTGCCAGCAGTGACGCGACTAGCGGGGGGGTCACCGGGGAGCTGTTTTTT.

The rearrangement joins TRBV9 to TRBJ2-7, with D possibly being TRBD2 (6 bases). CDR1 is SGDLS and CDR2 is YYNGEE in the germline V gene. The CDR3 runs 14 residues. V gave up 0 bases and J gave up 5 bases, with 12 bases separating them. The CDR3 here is CASSVGGGIHEQYF. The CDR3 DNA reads TGTGCCAGCAGCGTAGGAGGCGGGATCCACGAGCAGTACTTC.

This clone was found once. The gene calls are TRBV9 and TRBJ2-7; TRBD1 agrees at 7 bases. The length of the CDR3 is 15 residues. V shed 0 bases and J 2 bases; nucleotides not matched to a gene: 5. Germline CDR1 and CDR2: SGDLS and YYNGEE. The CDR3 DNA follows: TGTGCCAGCAGCGTAGGACAGGGAACTACCTACGAGCAGTACTTC. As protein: CASSVGQGTTYEQYF. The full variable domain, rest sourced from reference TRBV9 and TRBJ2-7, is DSGVTQTPKHLITATGQRVTLRCSPRSGDLSVYWYQQSLDQGLQFLIQYYNGEERAKGNILERFSAQQFPDLHSELNLSSLELGDSALYFCASSVGQGTTYEQYFGPGTRLTVT.

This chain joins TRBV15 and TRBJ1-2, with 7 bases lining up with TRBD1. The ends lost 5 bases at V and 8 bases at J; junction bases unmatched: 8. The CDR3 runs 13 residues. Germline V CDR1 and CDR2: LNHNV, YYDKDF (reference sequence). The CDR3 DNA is TGTGCCACCAGCCCCCAGGGGGGAATCGGCTACACCTTC. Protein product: CATSPQGGIGYTF.

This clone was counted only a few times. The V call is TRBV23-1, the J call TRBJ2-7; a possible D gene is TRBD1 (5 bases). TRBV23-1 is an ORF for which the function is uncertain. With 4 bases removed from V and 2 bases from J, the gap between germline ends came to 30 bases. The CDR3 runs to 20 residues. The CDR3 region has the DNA TGCGCCAGCAGTCCTTATTTTCCGGGTCAAGCCCTGGAAGGGGCCTACGAGCAGTACTTC. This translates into CASSPYFPGQALEGAYEQYF.

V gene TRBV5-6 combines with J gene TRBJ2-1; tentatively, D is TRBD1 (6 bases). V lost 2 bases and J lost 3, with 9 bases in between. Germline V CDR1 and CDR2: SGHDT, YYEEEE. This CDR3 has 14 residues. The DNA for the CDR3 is TGTGCCAGCAGCTTAAGGGGGAACTACAATGAGCAGTTCTTC. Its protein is CASSLRGNYNEQFF.

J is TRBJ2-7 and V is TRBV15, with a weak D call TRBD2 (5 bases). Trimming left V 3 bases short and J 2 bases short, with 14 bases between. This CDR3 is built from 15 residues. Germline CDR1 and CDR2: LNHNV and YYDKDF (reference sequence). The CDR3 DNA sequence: TGTGCCACCAGCAGGATACGCGAGGGTACCTACGAGCAGTACTTC. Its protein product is CATSRIREGTYEQYF.